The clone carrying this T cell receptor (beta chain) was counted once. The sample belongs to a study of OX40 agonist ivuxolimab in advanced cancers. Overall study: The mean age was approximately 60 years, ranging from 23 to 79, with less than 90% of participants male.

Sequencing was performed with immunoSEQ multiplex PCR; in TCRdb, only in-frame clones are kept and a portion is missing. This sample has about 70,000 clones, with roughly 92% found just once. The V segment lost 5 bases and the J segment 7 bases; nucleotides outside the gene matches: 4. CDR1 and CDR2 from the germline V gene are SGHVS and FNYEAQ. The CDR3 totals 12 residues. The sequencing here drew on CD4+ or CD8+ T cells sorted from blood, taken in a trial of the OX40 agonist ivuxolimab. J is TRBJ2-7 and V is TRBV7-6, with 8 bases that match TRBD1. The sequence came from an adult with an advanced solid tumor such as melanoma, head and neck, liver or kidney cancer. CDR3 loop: CASSPTGGEQYF. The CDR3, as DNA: TGTGCCAGCAGCCCCACAGGGGGAGAGCAGTACTTC.